This T cell receptor (beta chain) was obtained from a study of OX40 agonist ivuxolimab in advanced cancers. Study-level background: Ivuxolimab, an antibody that agonizes OX40 (CD134), was administered to the patients. Study-level findings and limits: Determination of antigen specificity was not performed for the expanded peripheral T cells. Among T cells, CD8+ cells averaged more expanded clones than CD4+ cells.

In this sample, this clone turned up many times. The antigen remains unidentified. This CDR3 is built from 15 residues. In germline, CDR1 is ENHRY, CDR2 SYGVKD. Between the trimmed V and J ends, which lost 2 bases and 5 bases, there was a span of 13 bases. Repertoires were generated with immunoSEQ multiplex PCR, while TCRdb's copy carries only in-frame clones and drops some. The sample has some 19,000 clones, 72% seen once. This specimen consisted of CD4+ or CD8+ T cells sorted from blood, obtained in a trial of the OX40 agonist ivuxolimab. The chain carries TRBV10-3 and TRBJ1-5, with D tentatively TRBD1 (5 bases). This TCR was sampled from an adult with an advanced solid tumor such as melanoma, head and neck, liver or kidney cancer. In DNA form, the CDR3 reads TGTGCCATCAGTGAGAAGGGTGTAGGGGATCAGCCCCAGCATTTT. This codes for CAISEKGVGDQPQHF.